These T cell receptor beta chains were read from a single sample in a study of blood T cell repertoires in COVID-19. Assay: immunoSEQ multiplex PCR; the TCRdb copy retains only in-frame clones and omits some. The sample includes about 71,000 clones, about nine tenths of them seen just once. The sequencing input was peripheral blood. All receptors come from a woman younger than 30 with acute or convalescent COVID-19. The CDR3 runs from the conserved cysteine through the conserved F or W. The D gene is left open where the match is weak. Clone size, where shown, is once, few, many, or a class for clones that have expanded.

D gene | J gene | clone size | V gene | CDR3 protein | CDR3 DNA
TRBD1 | TRBJ2-5 | - | TRBV15 | CATSRYRGQTQYF | TGTGCCACCAGCAGATACAGGGGACAGACCCAGTACTTC
TRBD2 | TRBJ2-7 | - | TRBV30 | CAWSSGTSVYEQYF | TGTGCCTGGAGTTCCGGGACTAGCGTCTACGAGCAGTACTTC
- | TRBJ1-1 | - | TRBV2 | CASSDASRGTEAFF | TGTGCCAGCAGTGACGCGAGCAGGGGAACTGAAGCTTTCTTT
- | TRBJ2-7 | - | TRBV28 | CASSLSGPYEQYF | TGTGCCAGCAGTTTATCTGGCCCCTACGAGCAGTACTTC
- | TRBJ2-7 | - | TRBV6-2/TRBV6-3 | CASSRLRTYEQYF | TGTGCCAGCAGTCGCTTGAGAACCTACGAGCAGTACTTC
TRBD1 | TRBJ1-4 | - | TRBV9 | CASGTGPATNEKLFF | TGTGCCAGCGGGACAGGCCCTGCAACTAATGAAAAACTGTTTTTT
TRBD1 | TRBJ1-1 | - | TRBV25-1 | CASSGWTGRNTEAFF | TGTGCCAGCAGTGGATGGACAGGGCGCAACACTGAAGCTTTCTTT
- | TRBJ1-2 | - | TRBV4-1 | CASSRPDINYGYTF | TGCGCCAGCAGCCGACCAGACATAAACTATGGCTACACCTTC
TRBD1 | TRBJ1-3 | - | TRBV7-8 | CASSSKRQGADGNTIYF | TGTGCCAGCAGCTCTAAGCGACAGGGGGCGGATGGAAACACCATATATTTT
- | TRBJ1-2 | - | TRBV2 | CACTDRSYGYTF | TGTGCCTGCACCGACAGGTCATATGGCTACACCTTC
TRBD1 | TRBJ1-3 | - | TRBV19 | CASSNRGDGNTIYF | TGTGCCAGTAGTAACAGGGGGGACGGAAACACCATATATTTT
- | TRBJ1-1 | - | TRBV7-9 | CASSSGRGRNTEAFF | TGTGCCAGCAGCTCCGGGAGGGGTAGAAACACTGAAGCTTTCTTT
- | TRBJ2-1 | - | TRBV5-1 | CASSLVGGNEQFF | TGCGCCAGCAGCTTGGTAGGCGGGAATGAGCAGTTCTTC
TRBD1 | TRBJ1-1 | - | TRBV29-1 | CSVVETGSTEAFF | TGCAGCGTTGTAGAGACAGGGTCGACTGAAGCTTTCTTT
- | TRBJ2-6 | few | TRBV27 | CASRHSSGANVLTF | TGTGCCAGCAGGCATAGCTCTGGGGCCAACGTCCTGACTTTC
- | TRBJ2-2 | once | TRBV7-9 | CASSLGQYTGELFF | TGTGCCAGCAGCCTCGGACAGTACACCGGGGAGCTGTTTTTT
TRBD1 | TRBJ2-1 | - | TRBV28 | CASNSNRGRTISYNEQFF | TGTGCCAGCAACTCTAATAGGGGGCGGACCATATCCTACAATGAGCAGTTCTTC
TRBD1 | TRBJ1-1 | once | TRBV11-2 | CASSLGAGQGARGDTEAFF | TGTGCCAGCAGCTTAGGCGCGGGACAGGGGGCGCGGGGAGACACTGAAGCTTTCTTT
- | TRBJ1-5 | few | TRBV6-5 | CASSYTTDNNQPQHF | TGTGCCAGCAGTTACACGACAGATAACAATCAGCCCCAGCATTTT
- | TRBJ1-1 | - | TRBV4-3 | CASSQTLMNTEAFF | TGCGCCAGCAGCCAAACATTGATGAACACTGAAGCTTTCTTT
TRBD1 | TRBJ2-5 | - | TRBV30 | CAWSGGQGRATQYF | TGTGCCTGGAGCGGGGGACAGGGGAGGGCGACCCAGTACTTC
- | TRBJ1-4 | - | TRBV5-1 | CASSLHQGHVGEKLFF | TGCGCCAGCAGCCTGCACCAGGGACACGTCGGTGAAAAACTGTTTTTT
- | TRBJ1-1 | - | TRBV5-1 | CASSLSLMNTEAFF | TGCGCCAGCAGCTTGAGCCTAATGAACACTGAAGCTTTCTTT
TRBD1 | TRBJ1-1 | - | TRBV12-3/TRBV12-4 | CASSVPGQGQAFF | TGTGCCAGCAGCGTCCCGGGACAGGGGCAGGCTTTCTTT
- | TRBJ2-3 | - | TRBV7-9 | CASSPDTFLNTDTQYF | TGTGCCAGCAGCCCGGACACCTTCCTGAACACAGATACGCAGTATTTT
- | TRBJ2-2 | - | TRBV15 | CATSRDNRVTGELFF | TGTGCCACCAGCAGAGATAACAGGGTCACCGGGGAGCTGTTTTTT
- | TRBJ1-6 | - | TRBV10-3 | CAISDRGTENSPLHF | TGTGCCATCAGTGATAGGGGGACGGAAAATTCACCCCTCCACTTT
- | TRBJ1-1 | - | TRBV7-2 | CASSLVVGATNTEAFF | TGTGCCAGCAGCTTAGTCGTAGGGGCGACGAACACTGAAGCTTTCTTT
TRBD2 | TRBJ2-1 | - | TRBV27 | CASSFWRGGRENEQFF | TGTGCCAGCAGTTTCTGGCGGGGGGGCCGAGAGAATGAGCAGTTCTTC
- | TRBJ1-4 | - | TRBV28 | CASSRGVTEKLFF | TGTGCCAGCAGCAGAGGAGTCACCGAAAAACTGTTTTTT
- | TRBJ1-3 | - | TRBV10-1 | CASSESKWQANTIYF | TGCGCCAGCAGTGAGTCGAAGTGGCAGGCAAACACCATATATTTT
TRBD1 | TRBJ1-2 | - | TRBV28 | CASMGDRESGGYTF | TGTGCCAGCATGGGGGACAGGGAATCCGGGGGCTACACCTTC
- | TRBJ2-3 | - | TRBV30 | CAWSNGGGADTQYF | TGTGCCTGGAGTAATGGCGGGGGCGCCGATACGCAGTATTTT
- | TRBJ1-1 | - | TRBV15 | CATSRDSAIEAFF | TGTGCCACCAGCAGAGACAGCGCGATTGAAGCTTTCTTT
TRBD1 | TRBJ2-7 | - | TRBV4-3 | CASSPDRAGSYEQYF | TGCGCCAGCAGCCCCGACAGGGCAGGGTCCTACGAGCAGTACTTC
- | TRBJ2-2 | - | TRBV7-9 | CASSLFSGELFF | TGTGCCAGCAGCTTGTTCTCCGGGGAGCTGTTTTTT
TRBD2 | TRBJ2-1 | - | TRBV19 | CASTGLAASSYNEQFF | TGTGCCAGTACCGGACTAGCGGCTAGCTCCTACAATGAGCAGTTCTTC
- | TRBJ1-6 | - | TRBV10-2 | CASTQGRAPLHF | TGCGCCAGCACCCAGGGTCGCGCACCCCTCCACTTT
TRBD2 | TRBJ2-1 | - | TRBV19 | CASSPLAGVNEQFF | TGTGCCAGTAGTCCACTAGCGGGAGTGAATGAGCAGTTCTTC
- | TRBJ2-6 | once | TRBV7-2 | CASSSQKTGANVLTF | TGTGCCAGCAGCTCCCAGAAAACTGGGGCCAACGTCCTGACTTTC
- | TRBJ1-2 | - | TRBV6-1 | CASSESFRTSERYTF | TGTGCCAGCAGTGAAAGCTTCAGGACTTCCGAACGCTACACCTTC